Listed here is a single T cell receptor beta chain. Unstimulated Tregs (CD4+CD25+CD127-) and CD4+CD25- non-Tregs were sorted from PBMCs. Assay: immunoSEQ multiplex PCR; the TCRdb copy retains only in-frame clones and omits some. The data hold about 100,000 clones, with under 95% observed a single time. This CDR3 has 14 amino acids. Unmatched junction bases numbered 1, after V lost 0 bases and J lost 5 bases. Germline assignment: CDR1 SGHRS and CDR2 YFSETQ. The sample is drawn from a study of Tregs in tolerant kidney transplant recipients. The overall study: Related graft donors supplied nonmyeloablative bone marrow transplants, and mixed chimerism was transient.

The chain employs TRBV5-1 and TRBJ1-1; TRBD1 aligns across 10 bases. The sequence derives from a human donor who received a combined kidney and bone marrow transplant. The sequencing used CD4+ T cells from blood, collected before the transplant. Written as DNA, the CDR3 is TGCGCCAGCAGCTTGGGGGACAGGGGTACTGAAGCTTTCTTT. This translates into CASSLGDRGTEAFF. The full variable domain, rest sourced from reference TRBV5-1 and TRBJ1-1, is KAGVTQTPRYLIKTRGQQVTLSCSPISGHRSVSWYQQTPGQGLQFLFEYFSETQRNKGNFPGRFSGRQFSNSRSEMNVSTLELGDSALYLCASSLGDRGTEAFFGQGTRLTVV.